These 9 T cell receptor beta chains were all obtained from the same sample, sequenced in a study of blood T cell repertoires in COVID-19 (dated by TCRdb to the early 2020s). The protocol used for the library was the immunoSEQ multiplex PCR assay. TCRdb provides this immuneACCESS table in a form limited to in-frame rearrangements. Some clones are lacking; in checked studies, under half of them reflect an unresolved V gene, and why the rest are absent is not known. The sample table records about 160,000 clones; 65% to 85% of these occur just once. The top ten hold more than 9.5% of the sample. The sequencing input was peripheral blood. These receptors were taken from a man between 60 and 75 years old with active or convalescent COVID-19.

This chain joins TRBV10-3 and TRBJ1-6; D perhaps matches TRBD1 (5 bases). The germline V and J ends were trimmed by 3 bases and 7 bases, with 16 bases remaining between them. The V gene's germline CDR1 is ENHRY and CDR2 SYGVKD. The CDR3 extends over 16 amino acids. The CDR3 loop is CAISEAGGGFNSPLHF. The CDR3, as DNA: TGTGCCATCAGTGAAGCCGGGGGGGGGTTCAATTCACCCCTCCACTTT.

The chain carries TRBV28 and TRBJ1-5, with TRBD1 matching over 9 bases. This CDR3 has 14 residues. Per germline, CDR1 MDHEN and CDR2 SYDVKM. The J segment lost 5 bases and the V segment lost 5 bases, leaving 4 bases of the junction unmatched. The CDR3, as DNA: TGTGCCAGCAGTGTAACAGGGGGCGATCAGCCCCAGCATTTT. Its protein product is CASSVTGGDQPQHF.

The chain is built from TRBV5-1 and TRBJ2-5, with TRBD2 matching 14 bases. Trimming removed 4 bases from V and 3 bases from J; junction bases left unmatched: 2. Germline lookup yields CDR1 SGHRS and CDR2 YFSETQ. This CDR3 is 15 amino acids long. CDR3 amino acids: CASSQGLAGEETQYF. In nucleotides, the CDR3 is TGCGCCAGCAGCCAGGGACTAGCGGGAGAAGAGACCCAGTACTTC.

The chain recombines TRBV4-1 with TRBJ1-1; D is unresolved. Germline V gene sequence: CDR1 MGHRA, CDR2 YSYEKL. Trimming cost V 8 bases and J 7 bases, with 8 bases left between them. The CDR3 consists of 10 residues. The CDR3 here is CASLTGEAFF. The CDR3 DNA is TGCGCCAGCCTGACTGGTGAAGCTTTCTTT.

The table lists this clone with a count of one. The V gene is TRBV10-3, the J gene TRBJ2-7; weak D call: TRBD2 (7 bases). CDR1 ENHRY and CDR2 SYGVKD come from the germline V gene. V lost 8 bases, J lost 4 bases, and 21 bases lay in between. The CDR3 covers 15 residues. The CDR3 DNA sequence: TGTGCCATCTCCCAACCCACACAGGGAGGGTACGAGCAGTACTTC. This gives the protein CAISQPTQGGYEQYF.

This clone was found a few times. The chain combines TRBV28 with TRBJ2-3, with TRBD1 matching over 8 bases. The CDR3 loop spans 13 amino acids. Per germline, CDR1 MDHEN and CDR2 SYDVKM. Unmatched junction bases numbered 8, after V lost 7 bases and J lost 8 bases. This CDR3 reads CASNQGARGTQYF. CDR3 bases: TGTGCCAGCAACCAGGGGGCGCGGGGTACGCAGTATTTT.

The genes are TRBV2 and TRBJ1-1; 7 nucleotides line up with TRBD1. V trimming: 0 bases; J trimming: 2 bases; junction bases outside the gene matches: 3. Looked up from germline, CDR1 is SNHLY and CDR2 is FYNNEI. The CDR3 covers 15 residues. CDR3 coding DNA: TGTGCCAGCAGTGAAGCAGGGACAGCAAACACTGAAGCTTTCTTT. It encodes CASSEAGTANTEAFF.

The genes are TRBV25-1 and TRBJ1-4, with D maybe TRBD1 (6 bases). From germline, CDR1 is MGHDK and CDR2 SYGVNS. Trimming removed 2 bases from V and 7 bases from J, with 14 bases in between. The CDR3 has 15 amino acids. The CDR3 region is CASSEKSGVAEKLFF. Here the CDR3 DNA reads TGTGCCAGCAGTGAAAAGTCAGGGGTGGCTGAAAAACTGTTTTTT.

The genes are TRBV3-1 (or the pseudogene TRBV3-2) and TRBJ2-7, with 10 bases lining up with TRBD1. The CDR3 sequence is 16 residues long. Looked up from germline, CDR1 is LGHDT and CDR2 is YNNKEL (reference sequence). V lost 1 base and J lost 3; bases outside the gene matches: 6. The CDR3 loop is CASSQGTGQGFYEQYF. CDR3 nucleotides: TGTGCCAGCAGCCAAGGTACGGGACAGGGGTTCTACGAGCAGTACTTC.